Listed below are T cell receptor beta chains from one sample, sequenced in a study of T cell responses to AZD1222 COVID-19 vaccine. Data came from immunoSEQ multiplex PCR; TCRdb stores just in-frame clones and leaves some out. Among 90,000 to 140,000 clones listed, 88% were seen once. Source: peripheral blood, taken on day 0 of AZD1222 vaccination. The receptor set was obtained from an adult in good health. Each CDR3 is given with its conserved first and last residue. D genes are given only for firm matches. Clone size is not always given. Where it is, it says once, few, many or a class for expanded clones.

J	V	size	D	DNA	CDR3
TRBJ2-1	TRBV5-1	NA	TRBD2	TGCGCCAGCTCCCTAGGGGAGCGGGGTCACAATGAGCAGTTCTTC	CASSLGERGHNEQFF
TRBJ2-3	TRBV11-3	NA	TRBD1	TGTGCCAGCAGCTTAGCTTTTCGGGACAGGGGAGTTGATACGCAGTATTTT	CASSLAFRDRGVDTQYF
TRBJ2-1	TRBV23-1	NA	NA	TGCGCCAGCAGTCAATCTACAGCCACGGAATCCCTGAGCTCCTACAATGAGCAGTTCTTC	CASSQSTATESLSSYNEQFF
TRBJ1-2	TRBV6-5	NA	NA	TGTGCCAGCAGTCCTTACGGGGGAGGCTACACCTTC	CASSPYGGGYTF
TRBJ2-7	TRBV6-2/TRBV6-3	NA	NA	TGTGCCAGCAGTTACAAAGTCGGGCAGGGTGACGAGCAGTACTTC	CASSYKVGQGDEQYF
TRBJ2-7	TRBV6-5	NA	TRBD2	TGTGCCAGCAGTTACCAGGGGACTAGCGGCCCCTACGAGCAGTACTTC	CASSYQGTSGPYEQYF
TRBJ1-2	TRBV15	NA	NA	TGTGCCACCAGCAGAGATCTTAAGGCCTTCTCTAACTATGGCTACACCTTC	CATSRDLKAFSNYGYTF
TRBJ2-2	TRBV7-9	NA	NA	TGTGCCAGCAGCCGATGGACAGCCGGGGAGCTGTTTTTT	CASSRWTAGELFF
TRBJ2-7	TRBV6-5	NA	NA	TGTGCCAGCAGTTACTCGATTGGGGCGGGTTCCTACGAGCAGTACTTC	CASSYSIGAGSYEQYF
TRBJ1-2	TRBV4-3	few	NA	TGCGCCAGCAGCCAAGACCAAAACCGTGGCTACACCTTC	CASSQDQNRGYTF
TRBJ2-1	TRBV5-1	NA	TRBD2	TGCGCCAGCAGCTTGGGGAGTGGCGGGAGTTTGAGCTCCTACAATGAGCAGTTCTTC	CASSLGSGGSLSSYNEQFF
TRBJ2-7	TRBV15	NA	NA	TGTGCCACTGAGGGTTTAGGTCCCAAGAGCTCCTACGAGCAGTACTTC	CATEGLGPKSSYEQYF
TRBJ2-2	TRBV5-4	NA	NA	TGTGCCAGCAGCTTGGGGACGAACACCGGGGAGCTGTTTTTT	CASSLGTNTGELFF
TRBJ2-2	TRBV7-8	NA	TRBD2	TGTGCCAGCCGCGGGGGGGACAACACCGGGGAGCTGTTTTTT	CASRGGDNTGELFF
TRBJ1-4	TRBV15	NA	TRBD1	TGTGCCACCAGCAGAGATAGGGGACAGGGTGAAAAACTGTTTTTT	CATSRDRGQGEKLFF
TRBJ1-2	TRBV7-9	NA	TRBD1	TGTGCCAGCAGCTCCATGGCCTCGGACAGGGAAGGCTACACCTTC	CASSSMASDREGYTF
TRBJ2-3	TRBV5-6	NA	NA	TGTGCCAGCAGCTACGGGGCAGGGAGCACAGATACGCAGTATTTT	CASSYGAGSTDTQYF
TRBJ1-2	TRBV20-1	once	NA	TGCAGTGTTCGTCGGATGTATGGCTACACCTTC	CSVRRMYGYTF
TRBJ1-1	TRBV4-1	once	NA	TGCGCCAGCAGCGCCAGACAGGCGAACACTGAAGCTTTCTTT	CASSARQANTEAFF
TRBJ1-1	TRBV11-3	NA	NA	TGTGCCAGCAGCCCAAACTTGAACACTGAAGCTTTCTTT	CASSPNLNTEAFF
TRBJ1-1	TRBV5-5	NA	TRBD1	TGTGCCAGCAGCCGATCCGGGACAGGGGACACTGAAGCTTTCTTT	CASSRSGTGDTEAFF
TRBJ2-7	TRBV7-9	NA	TRBD2	TGTGCCAGCAGCCCCGAGGGACTAGCGGGAGACGAGCAGTACTTC	CASSPEGLAGDEQYF
TRBJ2-2	TRBV11-3	NA	NA	TGTGCCAGCAGCCCTGACACCGGGGAGCTGTTTTTT	CASSPDTGELFF
TRBJ2-1	TRBV11-1	NA	NA	TGTGCCAGCAGCAGCCATATATCCTACAATGAGCAGTTCTTC	CASSSHISYNEQFF
TRBJ2-1	TRBV11-1	NA	NA	TGTGCCAGCAGCTTAGATCAGGATGCAGGGACTGAGCAGTTCTTC	CASSLDQDAGTEQFF
TRBJ1-1	TRBV10-3	NA	TRBD1	TGTGCCATCAGTCGACAGGGAGCGAACACTGAAGCTTTCTTT	CAISRQGANTEAFF
TRBJ1-5	TRBV6-2/TRBV6-3	NA	TRBD1	TGTGCCAGCAGTCCGACAGGGGACCTCAATCAGCCCCAGCATTTT	CASSPTGDLNQPQHF
TRBJ1-2	TRBV7-9	NA	TRBD1	TGTGCCAGCAGCACCTCGACAGGGTGGGATGGCTACACCTTC	CASSTSTGWDGYTF